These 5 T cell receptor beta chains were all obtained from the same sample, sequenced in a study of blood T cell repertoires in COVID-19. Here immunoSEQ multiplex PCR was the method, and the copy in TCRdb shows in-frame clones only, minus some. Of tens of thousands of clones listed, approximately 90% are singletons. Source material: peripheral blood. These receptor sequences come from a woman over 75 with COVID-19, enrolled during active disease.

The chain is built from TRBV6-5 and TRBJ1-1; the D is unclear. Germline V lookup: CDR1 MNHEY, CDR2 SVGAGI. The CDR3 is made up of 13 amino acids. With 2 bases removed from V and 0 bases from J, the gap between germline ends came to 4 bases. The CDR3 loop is CASSYELNTEAFF. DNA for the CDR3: TGTGCCAGCAGTTACGAGCTGAACACTGAAGCTTTCTTT.

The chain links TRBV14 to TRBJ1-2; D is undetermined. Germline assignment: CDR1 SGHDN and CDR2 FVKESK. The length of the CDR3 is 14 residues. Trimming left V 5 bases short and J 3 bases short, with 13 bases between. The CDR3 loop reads CASSGGNRYYGYTF. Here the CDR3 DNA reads TGTGCCAGCAGCGGAGGAAACCGGTACTATGGCTACACCTTC.

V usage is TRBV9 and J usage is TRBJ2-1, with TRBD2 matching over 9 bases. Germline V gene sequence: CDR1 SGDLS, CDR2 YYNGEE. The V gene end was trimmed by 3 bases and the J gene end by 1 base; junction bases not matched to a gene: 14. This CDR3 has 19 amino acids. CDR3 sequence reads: CASSASASGGLPSYNEQFF. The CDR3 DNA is TGTGCCAGCAGCGCCTCCGCCAGCGGGGGGCTACCTTCCTACAATGAGCAGTTCTTC.

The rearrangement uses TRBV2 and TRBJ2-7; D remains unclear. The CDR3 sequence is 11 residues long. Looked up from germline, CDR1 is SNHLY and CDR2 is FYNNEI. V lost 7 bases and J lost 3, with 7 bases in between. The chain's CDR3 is CASTPIYEQYF. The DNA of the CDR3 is TGTGCCAGCACCCCCATCTACGAGCAGTACTTC.

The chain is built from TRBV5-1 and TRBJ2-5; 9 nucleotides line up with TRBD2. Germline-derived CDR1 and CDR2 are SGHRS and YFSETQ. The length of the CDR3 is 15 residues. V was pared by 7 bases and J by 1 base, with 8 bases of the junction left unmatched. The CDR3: CASRRGGGGQETQYF. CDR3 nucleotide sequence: TGCGCCAGCCGGCGGGGGGGCGGAGGCCAAGAGACCCAGTACTTC.